This TCR beta chain was sequenced for a study of cytomegalovirus exposure and HLA in healthy donors. The study, taken as a whole, reports: A missense variant in DCLRE1C was later tied to TCR beta V- and J-gene trimming.

The PCR made use of 60 Vbeta and 13 Jbeta primers. Per the original data handling: Unique TCR beta chains totaled roughly 79 million in a later count, with approximately 11 million of them shared. Assay used: immunoSEQ multiplex PCR; TCRdb lists only in-frame clones, some missing. V and J calls plus clone size are reproduced from that table; the DNA served to infer D and trimming. Of 200,000 or so clones listed, 70% are singletons. Note on this clone: Its target is not known.

Input material: PBMCs. The TCR was taken from a man in his forties in good health and CMV-seropositive.

The CDR3 nucleotides read TGTGCCAGCAGCCCGCGGGGGGCCACCTACGAGCAGTACTTC. As protein: CASSPRGATYEQYF. This rearrangement joins TRBV7-2 to TRBJ2-7, with 8 bases identical to TRBD2. The CDR3 is 14 amino acids. Germline V gene sequence: CDR1 SGHTA, CDR2 FQGNSA. V was clipped by 5 bases and J by 2 bases; unmatched bases: 5.